This TCR beta chain is from a study of CD8 T cells in ankylosing spondylitis. Study results and limitations: A motif in TCR beta, a set of 8 or 9 highly homologous variants, appeared characteristic of ankylosing spondylitis blood.

One entry per CDR3 protein, called by TCRdb with MiXCR from the 5' RACE reads. The table includes hundreds of thousands of distinct CDR3 sequences, roughly a quarter detected once. This clonotype occurred many times. No antigen is known for it. The CDR3 runs 10 residues. Trimming cost V 2 bases and J 9 bases, with 6 bases left between them. Looked up from germline, CDR1 is SQVTM and CDR2 is ANQGSEA. The sequenced sample consisted of blood, either unsorted or a sorted T cell fraction (not recorded which). The clonotype was recovered from a male donor with ankylosing spondylitis. This chain links TRBV29-1 with TRBJ2-3, with a possible D match to TRBD2 (5 bases). CDR3 nucleotides: TGCAGCGTTGAAAGCGGCACGCAGTATTTT. Protein product: CSVESGTQYF.